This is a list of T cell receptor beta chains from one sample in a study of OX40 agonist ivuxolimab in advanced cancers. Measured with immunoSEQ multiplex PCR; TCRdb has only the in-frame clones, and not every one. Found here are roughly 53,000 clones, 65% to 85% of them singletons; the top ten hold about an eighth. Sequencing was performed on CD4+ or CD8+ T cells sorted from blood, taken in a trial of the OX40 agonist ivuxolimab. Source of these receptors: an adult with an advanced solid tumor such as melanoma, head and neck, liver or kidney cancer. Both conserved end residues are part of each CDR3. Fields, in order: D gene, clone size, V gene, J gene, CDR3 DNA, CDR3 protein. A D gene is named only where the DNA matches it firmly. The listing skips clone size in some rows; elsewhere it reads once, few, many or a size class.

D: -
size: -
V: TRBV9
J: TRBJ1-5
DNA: TGTGCCAGCAGCTCCAGGGGCAGCAATCAGCCCCAGCATTTT
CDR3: CASSSRGSNQPQHF

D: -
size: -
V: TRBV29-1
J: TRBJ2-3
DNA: TGCAGCTTTGGGGTAGATACGCAGTATTTT
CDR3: CSFGVDTQYF

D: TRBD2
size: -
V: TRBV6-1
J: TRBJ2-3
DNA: TGTGCCAGCAGTGAAGTGGCGGGAGGCGCAGATACGCAGTATTTT
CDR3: CASSEVAGGADTQYF

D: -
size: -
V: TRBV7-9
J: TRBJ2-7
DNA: TGTGCCAGCAGCTTTAGCCTCCGGGCAACGGTTTACGAGCAGTACTTC
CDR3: CASSFSLRATVYEQYF

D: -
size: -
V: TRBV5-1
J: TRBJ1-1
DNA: TGCGCCAGCAGCCGTGGGCAGGGGAGTGGTGAAGCTTTCTTT
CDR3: CASSRGQGSGEAFF

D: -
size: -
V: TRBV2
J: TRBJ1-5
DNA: TGTGCCAGCAGTGTCGGCGGGACGAGTCAGCCCCAGCATTTT
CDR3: CASSVGGTSQPQHF

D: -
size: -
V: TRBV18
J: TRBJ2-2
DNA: TGTGCCAGCTCGGAGGGAGTCGGGGAGCTGTTTTTT
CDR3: CASSEGVGELFF

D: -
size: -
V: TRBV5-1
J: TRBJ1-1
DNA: TGCGCCAGCAGCTTGGCCCCGGGCACTGAAGCTTTCTTT
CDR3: CASSLAPGTEAFF

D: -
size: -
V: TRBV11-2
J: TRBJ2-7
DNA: TGTGCCAGCAGCTTTCAGACAGGACACTCCGTACCCTACGAGCAGTACTTC
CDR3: CASSFQTGHSVPYEQYF

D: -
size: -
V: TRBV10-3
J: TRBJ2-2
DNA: TGTGCCATCAGTGAGCGGGGGTCTCCGACCGGGGAGCTGTTTTTT
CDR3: CAISERGSPTGELFF

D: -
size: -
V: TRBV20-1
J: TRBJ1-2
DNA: TGCTCGGGGCAGGGGAACTATGGCTACACCTTC
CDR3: CSGQGNYGYTF

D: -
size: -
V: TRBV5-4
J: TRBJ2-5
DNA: TGTGCCAGCAGCTTAACCCTAGGGGAGACCCAGTACTTC
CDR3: CASSLTLGETQYF

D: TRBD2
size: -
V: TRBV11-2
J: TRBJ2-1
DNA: TGTGCCAGCAGCTCATTAGCGGGAGCTTTCGATGAGCAGTTCTTC
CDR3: CASSSLAGAFDEQFF

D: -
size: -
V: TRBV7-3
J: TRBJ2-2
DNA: TGTGCCAGCAGCTTAGGGCGGTCCGGGGAGCTGTTTTTT
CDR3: CASSLGRSGELFF

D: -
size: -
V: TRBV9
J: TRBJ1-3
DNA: TGTGCCAGCAGCGTAGGCAGGGCTGGAAACACCATATATTTT
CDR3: CASSVGRAGNTIYF

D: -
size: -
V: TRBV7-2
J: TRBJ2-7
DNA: TGTGCCAGCAGCCTCCTAAAGTACGAGCAGTACTTC
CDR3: CASSLLKYEQYF

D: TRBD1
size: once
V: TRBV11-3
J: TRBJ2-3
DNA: TGTGCCAGCAGCCGGACAGGGCTTAGCACAGATACGCAGTATTTT
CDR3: CASSRTGLSTDTQYF

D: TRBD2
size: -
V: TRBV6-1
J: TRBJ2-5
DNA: TGTGCCAGCAGTGAAGGGATATCTAGCGGCCTCCAAGAGACCCAGTACTTC
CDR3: CASSEGISSGLQETQYF

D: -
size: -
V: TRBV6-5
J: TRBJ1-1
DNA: TGTGCCAGCATGGGTAGTACTGAAGCTTTCTTT
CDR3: CASMGSTEAFF

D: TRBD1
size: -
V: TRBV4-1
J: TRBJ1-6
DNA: TGCGCCAGCAAAACTCCGGGACAGGGTAATTCACCCCTCCACTTT
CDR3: CASKTPGQGNSPLHF

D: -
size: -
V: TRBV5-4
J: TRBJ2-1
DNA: TGTGCCAGCAGCTTGGTTACCCCCTACAATGAGCAGTTCTTC
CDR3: CASSLVTPYNEQFF

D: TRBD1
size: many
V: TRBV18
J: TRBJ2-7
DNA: TGTGCCAGTTCAACAGGGGCCCTAACCTACGAGCAGTACTTC
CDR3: CASSTGALTYEQYF

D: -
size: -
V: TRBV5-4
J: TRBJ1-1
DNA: TGTGCCAGCAGCTTGGTGACGATGAACACTGAAGCTTTCTTT
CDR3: CASSLVTMNTEAFF

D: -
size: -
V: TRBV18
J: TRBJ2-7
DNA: TGTGCCAGCTCACCGGGAGGTAGCGCATCTACGAAGCAGTACTTC
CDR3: CASSPGGSASTKQYF

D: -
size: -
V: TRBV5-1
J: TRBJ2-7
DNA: TGCGCCAGCGCCCGCGGGACCGCCACCTACGAGCAGTACTTC
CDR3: CASARGTATYEQYF

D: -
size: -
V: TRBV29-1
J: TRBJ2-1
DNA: TGCAGCCTTCAGGTCAATAATGAGCAGTTCTTC
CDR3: CSLQVNNEQFF

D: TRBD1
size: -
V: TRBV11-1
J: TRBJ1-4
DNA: TGTGCCAGCAGCGTCGGACAGGGGGCGCGGAATGAAAAACTGTTTTTT
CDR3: CASSVGQGARNEKLFF

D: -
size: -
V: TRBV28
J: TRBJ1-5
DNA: TGTGCCAGCAGTTTAATAGTGGATCAGCCCCAGCATTTT
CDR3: CASSLIVDQPQHF

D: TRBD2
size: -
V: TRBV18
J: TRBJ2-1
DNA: TGTGCCAGCTCACCCCGGAGGGCGGGAGGGCCCTACAATGAGCAGTTCTTC
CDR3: CASSPRRAGGPYNEQFF

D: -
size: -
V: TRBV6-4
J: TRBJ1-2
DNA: TGTGCCAGCACTTCAGGGAGTGGCTACACCTTC
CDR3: CASTSGSGYTF

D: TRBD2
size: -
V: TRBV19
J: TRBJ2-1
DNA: TGTGCCAGTAGTACCGGGACTAGCGGGAGTCTGGGTGAGCAGTTCTTC
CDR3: CASSTGTSGSLGEQFF

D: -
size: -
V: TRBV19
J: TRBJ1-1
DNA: TGTGCCAGTAGTACGGCAGGACGGAACACTGAAGCTTTCTTT
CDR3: CASSTAGRNTEAFF

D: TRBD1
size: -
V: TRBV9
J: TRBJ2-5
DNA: TGTGCCAGCAGCACCGGGACAGGGGGGCTCCAAGAGACCCAGTACTTC
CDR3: CASSTGTGGLQETQYF

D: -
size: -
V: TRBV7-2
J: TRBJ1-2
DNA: TGTGCCAGCAGCATAGGGGCCCTGGGGTATGGCTACACCTTC
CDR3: CASSIGALGYGYTF

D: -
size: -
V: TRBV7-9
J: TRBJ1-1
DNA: TGTGCCAGCAGCTATAGGGCAGGGAACACTGAAGCTTTCTTT
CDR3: CASSYRAGNTEAFF

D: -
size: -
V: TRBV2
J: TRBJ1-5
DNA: TGTGCCAGCAGTCGGGGGGAAGTAAATCAGCCCCAGCATTTT
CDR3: CASSRGEVNQPQHF

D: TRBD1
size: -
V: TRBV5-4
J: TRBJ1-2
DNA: TGTGCCAGCAGCGTTACAGGGGTACTTGGCTACACCTTC
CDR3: CASSVTGVLGYTF

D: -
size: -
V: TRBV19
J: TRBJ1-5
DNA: TGTGCCAGTAGTACCCGGGCCCTCTATGGCAATCAGCCCCAGCATTTT
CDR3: CASSTRALYGNQPQHF

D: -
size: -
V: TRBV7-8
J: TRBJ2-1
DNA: TGTGCCAGCAGCACCTACAATGAGCAGTTCTTC
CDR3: CASSTYNEQFF

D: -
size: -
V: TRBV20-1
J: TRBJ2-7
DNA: TGCAGTGCTAGCGACTTATACGAGCAGTACTTC
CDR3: CSASDLYEQYF

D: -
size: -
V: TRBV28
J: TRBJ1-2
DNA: TGTGCCAGCAGGTATGACCGAATGAATGGCTACACCTTC
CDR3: CASRYDRMNGYTF

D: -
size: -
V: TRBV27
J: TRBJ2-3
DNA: TGTGCCAGCAGTTTATTGGGGACAGATACGCAGTATTTT
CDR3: CASSLLGTDTQYF

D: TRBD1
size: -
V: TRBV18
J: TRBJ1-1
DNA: TGTGCCAGCTCACCGGACAGGGTGAACACTGAAGCTTTCTTT
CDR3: CASSPDRVNTEAFF

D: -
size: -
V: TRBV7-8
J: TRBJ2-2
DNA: TGTGCCAGCAGCTTAGCGTTCGCAGGGGGGGGCGCCGGGGAGCTGTTTTTT
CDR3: CASSLAFAGGGAGELFF

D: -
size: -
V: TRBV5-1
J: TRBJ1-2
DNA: TGCGCCAGCAGCTTGAGCCGGGACCATGGCTACACCTTC
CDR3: CASSLSRDHGYTF

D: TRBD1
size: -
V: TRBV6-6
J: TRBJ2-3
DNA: TGTGCCAGCAGTTACGCGACAGGGAGCACAGATACGCAGTATTTT
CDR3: CASSYATGSTDTQYF

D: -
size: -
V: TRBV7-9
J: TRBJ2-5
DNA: TGTGCCAGCAGCTTGTGGCCAGATCAAGAGACCCAGTACTTC
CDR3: CASSLWPDQETQYF

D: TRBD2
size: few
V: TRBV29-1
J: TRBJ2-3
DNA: TGCAGCGTTGTGGCAGCGGGAGGGACAGATACGCAGTATTTT
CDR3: CSVVAAGGTDTQYF

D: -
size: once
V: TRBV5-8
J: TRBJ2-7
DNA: TGTGCCAGCAGCCTACAAAGGAATTCAGTCGAGCAGTACTTC
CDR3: CASSLQRNSVEQYF